The entry below gives a single TCR beta chain sequence along with its context. Its antigen is not identified. PCR was performed using 60 Vbeta and 13 Jbeta primers. Sequenced by immunoSEQ multiplex PCR; TCRdb stores in-frame clones only, minus some. The sample shows some 180,000 clones, approximately 85% of them seen only once. This sample was included in a study of cytomegalovirus exposure and HLA in healthy donors. This CDR3 contains 16 residues. Germline lookup yields CDR1 MDHEN and CDR2 SYDVKM. The V segment lost 5 bases and the J segment 7 bases; nucleotides outside the gene matches: 13. Notes on the study in general: A later analysis showed HLA-associated TCR beta chains outstripping equally common others in clonal expansion.

The sequencing sample was made of PBMCs. The clonotype originates from a woman between 45 and 65 years old in good health and CMV-seronegative. This chain links TRBV28 with TRBJ2-1, with 8 nucleotides matching TRBD2. The CDR3 loop is CASSLRWSGSKNEQFF. The DNA of the CDR3 is TGTGCCAGCAGTCTTCGATGGAGCGGGAGTAAAAATGAGCAGTTCTTC.